This TCR beta chain emerged from a study of low-dose radiotherapy and immunotherapy resistance in tumors (dated by TCRdb to the early 2020s). With respect to the entire study: In Cohort 1, 0.5 Gy per fraction was delivered every 2 weeks, and a total PTV dose of 6.5 Gy was prescribed. Patients were given nivolumab as a 240 mg flat dose every two weeks and ipilimumab at 1 mg/kg every six weeks, with both drugs delivered intravenously. Cohort 2 received 1 Gy per fraction every two weeks, with a total of 13 Gy over 26 weeks. Starting on cycle 1 day 1, patients took 300 mg of aspirin by mouth once daily for four cycles. The trial did not randomize participants into treatment groups. Intravenous cyclophosphamide at 200 mg/m2 was administered every two weeks, one day ahead of each radiation and immunotherapy administration. Eight patients were included in the translational analysis: three from the first dose cohort and the first five from the second dose cohort.

About this clonotype itself: The antigen this receptor binds is unknown. No base-level quality is on record; no much larger clone is a single base apart.

From the germline V gene, CDR1 is MDHEN and CDR2 is SYDVKM. Between the V and J ends, shortened by 7 bases and 2 bases respectively, the junction contains 14 bases. The CDR3 runs 14 residues from the cysteine to the phenylalanine. The sequence is cut down to CDR3 DNA, 42 bases in frame from base 1. Donors were enrolled in RACIN, a single-arm phase I dose-escalation trial in which nivolumab, ipilimumab, aspirin, low-dose cyclophosphamide and low-dose radiotherapy were combined. Patients with advanced, TIL-negative solid tumors were considered eligible. Superscript III and a set of TRAV- and TRBV-specific primers were used to synthesize first-strand cDNA, so that both TCRalpha and TCRbeta chains were covered. TCRs were amplified for 15 to 20 PCR cycles with Phusion, using a constant-region primer paired with the adapter attached to the V primers. The isolated mRNA was amplified using the MessageAmp II aRNA Amplification Kit, with in vitro transcription performed for about 15 hours at 37 degrees C. mRNA for TCR sequencing was isolated with the Dynabeads mRNA DIRECT Purification Kit. Indexed Illumina adapters were added in a second Phusion PCR of roughly 26 cycles, after which AMPure XP beads were used to purify the products. The study's own analysis went as follows. Custom Perl scripts were used to pool TCR sequences that encoded the same protein, to remove out-of-frame sequences, and to calculate the abundance of each clonotype. Any TCR sequence backed by just one read was left out of the analysis. Shannon entropy, Gini index, clonality, richness, and the frequency of TCRs shared between repertoires were included as repertoire metrics. TCRdb reran the public reads through fastp at Q25 and MiXCR, keeping productive beta chains. Each entry is one CDR3 protein sequence, shown with its most common DNA and genes. TCRdb, not the original authors, processed these V and J calls. This sample lists about 12,000 distinct CDR3 sequences; roughly four fifths were detected once. The ten largest clonotypes hold roughly 3.2% of the sample.

The chain links TRBV28 with TRBJ1-2; the D segment cannot be called with confidence. This TCR derives from a human donor with advanced metastatic prostate, ovarian, gallbladder or colorectal cancer (not recorded which). This table probably holds off-target reads from a library built for another chain. The sequence in DNA is TGTGCCAGCACCAATCCGACTGGGAACTATGGCTACACCTTC. Its product reads: CASTNPTGNYGYTF.